What follows is one T cell receptor beta chain and its context. The target antigen is unknown. This specimen comes from a study of shared clonotypes between healthy human individuals. The wider study: CD4 naive and CD4 memory each took three plates per donor, while CD8 naive took two and CD8 memory one.

Assay used: immunoSEQ multiplex PCR; TCRdb lists only in-frame clones, some missing. This table holds approximately 720,000 clones, 60% to 80% found once. The germline V gene encodes CDR1 KGHSH and CDR2 LQKENI. Trimming removed 3 bases at V and 5 bases at J, with 10 bases between. The CDR3 runs 14 residues. Notes on the study in general: In general, naive subsets displayed greater estimated richness than memory subsets did. Clonotypes that were shared across a handful of donors made up around 5% of naive CD4 clonotypes.

This chain links TRBV18 with TRBJ2-2; D possibly corresponds to TRBD2 (5 bases). This clonotype originated in a woman aged 30 to 39 in good health. The sequencing sample was made of memory CD4+ T cells sorted from blood. The sample's subset: CD45RA-negative fraction. The CDR3 loop reads CASSPGGGTGELFF. CDR3 coding DNA: TGTGCCAGCTCACCCGGAGGAGGAACCGGGGAGCTGTTTTTT.